This TCR beta chain is from a study of blood T cells in healthy people across ages. The authors ran a second PCR of about 6 to 11 cycles using a sample-barcoded 5' primer and a J-beta primer mix. A template-switch adaptor with 12 random nucleotides tagged each cDNA molecule. TCRdb reanalysed the 5' RACE reads using MiXCR and keeps one entry per CDR3 protein. The repertoire consists of 1.5 million to 2 million distinct CDR3 sequences, with around half occurring once and the leading ten covering more than 2%. V dropped 2 bases and J dropped 11 bases, with 12 bases sitting between them. CDR3 length: 12 amino acids. Germline CDR1 reads MDHEN; CDR2 reads SYDVKM. This clonotype was found a few times.

The chain joins TRBV28 to TRBJ2-5, with a tentative D call TRBD2 (5 bases). The sample was blood. This TCR derives from a woman aged 40 to 49 in good health. The CDR3 spells CASSLGGPGQYF. CDR3 in DNA: TGTGCCAGCAGTTTAGGAGGACCTGGGCAGTACTTC.